Included here is one TCR beta chain sequence, with context. Losses at the gene ends were 8 bases for V and 4 bases for J; bases not matched to a gene: 7. This CDR3 contains 14 residues. Germline CDR1 SNHLY, CDR2 FYNNEI. The data stem from a study of blood T cell repertoires in COVID-19. Overall study: The study drew acute and convalescent COVID-19 samples from the United States, Italy and Spain. T cells, B-cell-depleted T cells, or PBMCs provided the cDNA or gDNA that served as material.

Per the original data handling: Estimates of nucleated cell counts were drawn from the amplification of reference gene primers. TCRdb's table, derived via immunoSEQ multiplex PCR, lists solely in-frame clones and lacks some. The DNA was the basis for D and trimming; V, J and clone size are from that table. Found here are about 160,000 clones, roughly 87% of them singletons; the top ten hold 3% to 4.5%. This receptor was obtained from a woman aged 60-75 years who had recovered from COVID-19. Sequenced input: peripheral blood. This sequence joins TRBV2 and TRBJ2-2, with TRBD1 matching 7 bases. For the CDR3, the DNA is TGTGCCAGCCGAGGGACAGTAGGCACCGGGGAGCTGTTTTTT. Protein product: CASRGTVGTGELFF.